This TCR beta chain originates from a study of memory CD4+ T cells and cytomegalovirus serostatus. Study findings and constraints: Median bootstrapped AUC for CMV status was about 0.96 originally, 0.85 to 0.92 US-trained. 67 of 164 known CMV-associated TCRbeta sequences appeared in CD4+ memory.

The sort gate was single viable CD3+CD4+CD8-CD45RO+ cells for memory CD4+ T cells. About this clone: The antigen is unknown.

Only in-frame clones appear in the TCRdb table, and some are missing; sequencing was by immunoSEQ multiplex PCR. The sample records about 82,000 clones, more than 70% being singletons. Germline V CDR1 and CDR2: MDHEN, SYDVKM. The CDR3 spans 12 residues. Trimming pared 4 bases from V and 10 bases from J, leaving 8 bases between. V usage is TRBV28 and J usage is TRBJ1-6; maybe TRBD1 (5 bases). This receptor was taken from an adult in good health and CMV-seronegative. The sequencing input was memory CD4+ T cells from blood. The CDR3 nucleotides are TGTGCCAGCAGTTCGCAGGGCTCACCCCTCCACTTT. As protein: CASSSQGSPLHF.